This T cell receptor (beta chain) is drawn from a study of metastatic and nonmetastatic thyroid tumors. On the study more broadly: It was across blood and tumor or nodule tissue from malignant and benign thyroid patients that repertoires were compared.

TCRdb called clones again from the PCR reads with MiXCR. This sample has 35,000 to 40,000 clones; more than 25% occur once, and the top ten carry around 10%. Germline loops: CDR1 SGDLS, CDR2 YYNGEE. Trimming pared 4 bases from V and 6 bases from J, leaving 10 bases between. The CDR3 covers 13 residues. Ten or more counts support this clone. Its matching antigen is unknown. The sample contains more than one DNA sequence encoding this CDR3. General observations from the study: In both blood and tumor samples, TCR beta diversity was reported significantly higher for malignant than benign nodules.

Ahead of thyroid surgery, no patient had received treatment of any kind. The rearrangement joins TRBV9 to TRBJ1-4; TRBD1 might be the D (5 bases). The source material was blood. This sequence originates from a female donor with papillary thyroid cancer or a benign thyroid nodule (not recorded which). Some clones in this sample may be carry-over from other donors' samples. The chain's CDR3 is CASSRGWDEKLFF. The CDR3 coding sequence is TGTGCCAGCAGCCGGGGGTGGGATGAAAAACTGTTTTTT.